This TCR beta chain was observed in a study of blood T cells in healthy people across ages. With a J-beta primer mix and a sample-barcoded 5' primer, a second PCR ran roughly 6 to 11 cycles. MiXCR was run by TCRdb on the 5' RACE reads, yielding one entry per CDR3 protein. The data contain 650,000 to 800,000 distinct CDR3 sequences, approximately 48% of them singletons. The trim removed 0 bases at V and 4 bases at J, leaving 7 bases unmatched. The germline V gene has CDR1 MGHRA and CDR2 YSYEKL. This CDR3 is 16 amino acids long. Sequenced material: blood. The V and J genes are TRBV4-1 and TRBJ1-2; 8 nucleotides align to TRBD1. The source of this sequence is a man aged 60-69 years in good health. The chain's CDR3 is CASSQEGTGLSYGYTF. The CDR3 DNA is TGCGCCAGCAGCCAAGAAGGGACAGGTCTGAGCTATGGCTACACCTTC.